This TCR beta chain was captured by sequencing in a study of vaccination and CD4 T cells after COVID-19. The CDR3 covers 14 residues. Germline CDR1 and CDR2: MNHEY and SMNVEV (reference sequence). The V gene end was trimmed by 5 bases and the J gene end by 2 bases; junction bases not matched to a gene: 5. Indicated treatment: roughly 11-day PBMC culture with coronavirus spike peptide pools or control peptides (ViraFEST assay). Sequencing of cultured CD4+ T cell DNA used the Oncomine TCR Beta short-read assay. TCRdb itself ran the PCR reads through MiXCR, one entry per CDR3 protein. The profile shows 20,000 to 25,000 distinct CDR3 sequences, approximately 61% of them singletons. A note on this clonotype: The antigen is undetermined.

Sequenced: CD4+ T cells from blood, cultured in vitro. The TCR was taken from a human donor who had recovered from COVID-19. The chain has TRBV27 and TRBJ1-2; 7 positions agree with TRBD1. The chain's CDR3 is CASSRQGENYGYTF. The CDR3, as DNA: TGTGCCAGCAGTCGACAGGGAGAAAACTATGGCTACACCTTC.